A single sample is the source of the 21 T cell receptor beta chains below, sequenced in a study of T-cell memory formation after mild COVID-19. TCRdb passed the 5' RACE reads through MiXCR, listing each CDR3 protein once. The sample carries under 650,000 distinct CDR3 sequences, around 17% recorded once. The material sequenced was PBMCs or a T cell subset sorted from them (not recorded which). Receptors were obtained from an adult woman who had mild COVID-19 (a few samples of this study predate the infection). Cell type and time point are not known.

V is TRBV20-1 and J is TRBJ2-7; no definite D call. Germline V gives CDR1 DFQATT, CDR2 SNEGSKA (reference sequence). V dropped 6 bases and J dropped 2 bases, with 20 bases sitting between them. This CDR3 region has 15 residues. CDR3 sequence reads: CSATRPGSSPYEQYF. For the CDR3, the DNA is TGCAGTGCCACACGGCCCGGCAGTAGTCCCTACGAGCAGTACTTC.

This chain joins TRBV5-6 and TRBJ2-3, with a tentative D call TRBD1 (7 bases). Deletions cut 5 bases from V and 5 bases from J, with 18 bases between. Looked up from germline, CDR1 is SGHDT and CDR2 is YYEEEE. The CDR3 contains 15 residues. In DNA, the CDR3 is TGTGCCAGCAGTTTTGCAGGAGGGGGCCGAGATACGCAGTATTTT. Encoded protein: CASSFAGGGRDTQYF.

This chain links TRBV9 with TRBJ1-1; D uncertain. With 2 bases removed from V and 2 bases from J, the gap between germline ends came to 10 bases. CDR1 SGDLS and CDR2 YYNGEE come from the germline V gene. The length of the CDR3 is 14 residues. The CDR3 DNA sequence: TGTGCCAGCAGCGTGGCCGGCGTAAACACTGAAGCTTTCTTT. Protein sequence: CASSVAGVNTEAFF.

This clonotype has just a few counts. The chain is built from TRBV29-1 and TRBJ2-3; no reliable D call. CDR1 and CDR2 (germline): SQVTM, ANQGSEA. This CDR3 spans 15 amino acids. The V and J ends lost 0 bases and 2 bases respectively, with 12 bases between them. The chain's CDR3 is CSVEDMSLYTDTQYF. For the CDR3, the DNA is TGCAGCGTTGAAGATATGTCCCTCTACACAGATACGCAGTATTTT.

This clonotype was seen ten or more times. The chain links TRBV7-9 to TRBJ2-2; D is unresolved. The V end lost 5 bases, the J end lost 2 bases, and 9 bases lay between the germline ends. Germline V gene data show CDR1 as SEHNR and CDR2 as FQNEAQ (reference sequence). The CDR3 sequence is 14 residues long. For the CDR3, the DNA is TGTGCCAGCAGCGAAGGACCTAACACCGGGGAGCTGTTTTTT. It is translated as CASSEGPNTGELFF.

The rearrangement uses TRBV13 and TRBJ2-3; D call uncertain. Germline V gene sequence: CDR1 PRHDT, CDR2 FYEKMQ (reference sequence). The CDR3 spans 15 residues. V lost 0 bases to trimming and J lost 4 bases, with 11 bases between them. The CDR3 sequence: CASSLGSPQADTQYF. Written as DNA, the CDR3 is TGTGCCAGCAGCTTAGGGAGCCCTCAGGCAGATACGCAGTATTTT.

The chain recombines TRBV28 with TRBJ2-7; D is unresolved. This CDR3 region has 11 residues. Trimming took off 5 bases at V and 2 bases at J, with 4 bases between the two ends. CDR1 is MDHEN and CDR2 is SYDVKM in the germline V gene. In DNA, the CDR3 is TGTGCCAGCAGTCTCCCCTACGAGCAGTACTTC. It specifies CASSLPYEQYF. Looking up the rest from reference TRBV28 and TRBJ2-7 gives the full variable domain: DVKVTQSSRYLVKRTGEKVFLECVQDMDHENMFWYRQDPGLGLRLIYFSYDVKMKEKGDIPEGYSVSREKKERFSLILESASTNQTSMYLCASSLPYEQYFGPGTRLTVT.

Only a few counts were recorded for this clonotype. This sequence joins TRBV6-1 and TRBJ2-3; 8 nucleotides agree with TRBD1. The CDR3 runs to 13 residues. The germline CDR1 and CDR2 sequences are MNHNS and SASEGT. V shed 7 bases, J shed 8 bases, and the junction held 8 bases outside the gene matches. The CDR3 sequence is CASTMTDRATQYF. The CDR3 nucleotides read TGTGCCAGCACAATGACGGACAGGGCTACGCAGTATTTT.

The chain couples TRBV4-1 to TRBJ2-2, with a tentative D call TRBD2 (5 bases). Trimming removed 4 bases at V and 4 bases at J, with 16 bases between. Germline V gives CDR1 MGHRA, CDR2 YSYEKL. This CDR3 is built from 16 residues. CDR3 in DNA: TGCGCCAGCAGCCCCGGGGTCGGTCTTGCCACCGGGGAGCTGTTTTTT. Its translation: CASSPGVGLATGELFF.

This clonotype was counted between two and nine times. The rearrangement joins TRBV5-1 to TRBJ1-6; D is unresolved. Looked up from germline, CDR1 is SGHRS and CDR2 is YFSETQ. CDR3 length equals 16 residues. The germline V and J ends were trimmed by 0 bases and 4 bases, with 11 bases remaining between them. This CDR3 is CASSLAQEAYNSPLHF. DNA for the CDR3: TGCGCCAGCAGCTTGGCCCAGGAGGCATATAATTCACCCCTCCACTTT. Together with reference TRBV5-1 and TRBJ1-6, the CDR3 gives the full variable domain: KAGVTQTPRYLIKTRGQQVTLSCSPISGHRSVSWYQQTPGQGLQFLFEYFSETQRNKGNFPGRFSGRQFSNSRSEMNVSTLELGDSALYLCASSLAQEAYNSPLHFGNGTRLTVT.

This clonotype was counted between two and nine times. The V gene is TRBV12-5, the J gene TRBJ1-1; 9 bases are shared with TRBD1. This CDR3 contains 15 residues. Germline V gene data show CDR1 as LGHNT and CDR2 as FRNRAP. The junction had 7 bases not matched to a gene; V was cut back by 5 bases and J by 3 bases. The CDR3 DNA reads TGTGCTAGTGGTGGGCGGACAGGGGTAGACACTGAAGCTTTCTTT. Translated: CASGGRTGVDTEAFF.

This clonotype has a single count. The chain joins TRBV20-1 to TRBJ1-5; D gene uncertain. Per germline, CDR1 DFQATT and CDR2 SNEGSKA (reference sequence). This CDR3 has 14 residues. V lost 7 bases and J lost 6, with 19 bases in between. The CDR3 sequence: CSVSRGGPSQPQHF. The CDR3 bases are TGCAGTGTATCCCGGGGAGGCCCAAGTCAGCCCCAGCATTTT.

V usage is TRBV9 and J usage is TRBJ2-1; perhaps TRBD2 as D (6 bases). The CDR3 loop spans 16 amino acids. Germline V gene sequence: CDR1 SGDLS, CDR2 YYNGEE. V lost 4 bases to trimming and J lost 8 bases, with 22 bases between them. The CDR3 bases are TGTGCCAGCAGCCTCCCAGTGGACTACCCGACGGATGAGCAGTTCTTC. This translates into CASSLPVDYPTDEQFF.

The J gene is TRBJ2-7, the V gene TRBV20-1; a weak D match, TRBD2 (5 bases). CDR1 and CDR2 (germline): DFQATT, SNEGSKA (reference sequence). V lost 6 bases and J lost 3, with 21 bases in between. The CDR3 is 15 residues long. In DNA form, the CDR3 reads TGCAGTGCCCTTACAGAGCCACCTCGGGACTACGAGCAGTACTTC. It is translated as CSALTEPPRDYEQYF.

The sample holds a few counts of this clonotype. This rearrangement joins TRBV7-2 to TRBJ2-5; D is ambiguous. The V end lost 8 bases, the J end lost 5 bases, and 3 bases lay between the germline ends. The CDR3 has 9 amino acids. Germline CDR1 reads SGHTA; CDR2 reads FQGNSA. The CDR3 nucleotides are TGTGCCAGCCCGGAGACCCAGTACTTC. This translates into CASPETQYF.

The CDR3: CSARRNLLNTGELFF. The CDR3 coding sequence is TGCAGTGCCAGGAGGAATCTTCTAAACACCGGGGAGCTGTTTTTT. The V call is TRBV20-1, the J call TRBJ2-2, with D tentatively TRBD2 (5 bases). CDR1 DFQATT and CDR2 SNEGSKA come from the germline V gene (reference sequence). V was pared by 6 bases and J by 2 bases, with 16 bases between. This CDR3 spans 15 amino acids.

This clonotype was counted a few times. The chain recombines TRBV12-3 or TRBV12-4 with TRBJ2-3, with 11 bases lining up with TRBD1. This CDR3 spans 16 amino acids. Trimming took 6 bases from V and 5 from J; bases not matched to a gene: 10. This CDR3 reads CASSPGTGGSKDTQYF. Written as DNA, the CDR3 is TGTGCCAGCAGCCCGGGGACAGGGGGTTCCAAAGATACGCAGTATTTT.

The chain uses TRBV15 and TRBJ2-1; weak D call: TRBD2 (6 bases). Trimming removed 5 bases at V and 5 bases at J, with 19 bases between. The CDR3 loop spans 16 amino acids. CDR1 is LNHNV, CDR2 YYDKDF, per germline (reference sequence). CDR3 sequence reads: CATSGGVSGGNNEQFF. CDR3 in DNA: TGTGCCACCAGCGGAGGTGTTAGCGGAGGGAACAATGAGCAGTTCTTC.

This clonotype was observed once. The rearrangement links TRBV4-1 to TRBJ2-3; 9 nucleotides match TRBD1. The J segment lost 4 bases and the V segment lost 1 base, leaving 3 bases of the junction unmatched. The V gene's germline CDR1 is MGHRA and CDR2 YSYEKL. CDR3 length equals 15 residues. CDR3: CASSQGDRAADTQYF. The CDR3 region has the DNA TGCGCCAGCAGCCAAGGGGACAGGGCCGCAGATACGCAGTATTTT.

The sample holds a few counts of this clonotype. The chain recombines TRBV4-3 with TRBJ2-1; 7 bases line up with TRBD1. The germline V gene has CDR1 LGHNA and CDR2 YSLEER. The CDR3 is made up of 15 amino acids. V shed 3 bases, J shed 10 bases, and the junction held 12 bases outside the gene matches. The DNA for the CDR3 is TGCGCCAGCAGCCACCATACAGGGGTTACTGAGGAGCAGTTCTTC. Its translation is CASSHHTGVTEEQFF.

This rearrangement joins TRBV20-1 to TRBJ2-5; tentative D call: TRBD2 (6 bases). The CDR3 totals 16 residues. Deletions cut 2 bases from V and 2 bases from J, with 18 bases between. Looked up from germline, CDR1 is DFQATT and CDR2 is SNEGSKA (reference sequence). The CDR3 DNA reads TGCAGTGCTAGAAGTTCCGCGGCGGGAACGCAAGAGACCCAGTACTTC. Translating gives CSARSSAAGTQETQYF.